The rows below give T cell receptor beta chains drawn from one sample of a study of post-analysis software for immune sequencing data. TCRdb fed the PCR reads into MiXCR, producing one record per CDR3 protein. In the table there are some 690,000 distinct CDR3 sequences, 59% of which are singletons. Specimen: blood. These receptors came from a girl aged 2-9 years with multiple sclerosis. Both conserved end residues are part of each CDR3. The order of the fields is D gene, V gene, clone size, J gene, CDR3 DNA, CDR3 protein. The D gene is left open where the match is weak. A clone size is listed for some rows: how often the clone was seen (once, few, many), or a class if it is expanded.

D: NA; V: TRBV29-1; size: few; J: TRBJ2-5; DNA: TGCAGCGTTGAAGCAAGTGGCTGGGAGACCCAGTACTTC; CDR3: CSVEASGWETQYF
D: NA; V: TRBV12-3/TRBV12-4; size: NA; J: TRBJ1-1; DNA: TGTGCCAGCAGTTTAGCGCGAGTGGGCAGGGACACTGAAGCTTTCTTT; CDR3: CASSLARVGRDTEAFF
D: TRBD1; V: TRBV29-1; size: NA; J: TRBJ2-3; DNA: TGCAGCGTAACCGAGACAGGGGATGGAGATACGCAGTATTTT; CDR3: CSVTETGDGDTQYF
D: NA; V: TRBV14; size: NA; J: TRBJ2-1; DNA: TGTGCCAGCAGCCGAGACATTTTCGCCGAGCAGTTCTTC; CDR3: CASSRDIFAEQFF
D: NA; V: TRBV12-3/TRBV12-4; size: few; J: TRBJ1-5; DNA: TGTGCCAGCGCCCCGCAGGGGAGGGAACAGCCCCAGCATTTT; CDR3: CASAPQGREQPQHF
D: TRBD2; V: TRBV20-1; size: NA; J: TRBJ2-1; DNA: TGCAGTGCTCCGGGACTAGCGCAGCACTACAATGAGCAGTTCTTC; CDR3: CSAPGLAQHYNEQFF
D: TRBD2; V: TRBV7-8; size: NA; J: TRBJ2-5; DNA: TGTGCCAGCAGCTTGTTGGGGAGGGACCAAGAGACCCAGTACTTC; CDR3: CASSLLGRDQETQYF
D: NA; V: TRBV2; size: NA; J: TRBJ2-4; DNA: TGTGCCAGCAGAGACGGATTAGCCAAAAACATTCAGTACTTC; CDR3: CASRDGLAKNIQYF
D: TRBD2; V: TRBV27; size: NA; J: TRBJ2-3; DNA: TGTGCCAGCAGTTTACCCCGACTAGCGGGAGGGAGCACAGATACGCAGTATTTT; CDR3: CASSLPRLAGGSTDTQYF
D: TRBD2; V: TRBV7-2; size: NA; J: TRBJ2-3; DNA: TGTGCCAGCAGCGCTCTAGCGGGGGGGCATTATACGCAGTATTTT; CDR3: CASSALAGGHYTQYF
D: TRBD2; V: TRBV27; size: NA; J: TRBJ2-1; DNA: TGTGCCAGCAGCACACATGGGGCGGGGGGGCCTCGCCATGAGCAGTTCTTC; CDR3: CASSTHGAGGPRHEQFF
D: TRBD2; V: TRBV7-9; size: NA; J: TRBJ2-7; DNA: TGTGCCAGCAGCTTGCGGACTAGCGGACCCCTCTACGAGCAGTACTTC; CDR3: CASSLRTSGPLYEQYF
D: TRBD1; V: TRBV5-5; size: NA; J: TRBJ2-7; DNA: TGTGCCAGCAGCTGGGACAGGGCTGGCTACGAGCAGTACTTC; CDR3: CASSWDRAGYEQYF
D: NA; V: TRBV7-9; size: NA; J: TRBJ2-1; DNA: TGTGCCAGCAGCGCCCGTGGGGGGAGTGCCAATGAGCAGTTCTTC; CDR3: CASSARGGSANEQFF
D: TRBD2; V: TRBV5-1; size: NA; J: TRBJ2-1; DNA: TGCGCCAGCAGCTTGAGGTCTAGCGGGAGGGCCTACAATGAGCAGTTCTTC; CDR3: CASSLRSSGRAYNEQFF
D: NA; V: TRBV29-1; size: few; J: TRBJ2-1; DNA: TGCAGCGTAAAGGTGGCGGGGACTCACACTGAGCAGTTCTTC; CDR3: CSVKVAGTHTEQFF
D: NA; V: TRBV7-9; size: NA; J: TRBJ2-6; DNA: TGTGCCAGCAGCTTACTGTGGGGGGCCAACGTCCTGACTTTC; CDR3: CASSLLWGANVLTF
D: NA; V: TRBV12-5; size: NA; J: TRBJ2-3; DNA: TGTGCTAGTGGTTATGGGTCGGGGAATACGCAGTATTTT; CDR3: CASGYGSGNTQYF
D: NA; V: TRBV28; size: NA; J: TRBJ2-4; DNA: TGTGCCAGCAGTAACAGGGAAGCCAAAAACATTCAGTACTTC; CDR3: CASSNREAKNIQYF
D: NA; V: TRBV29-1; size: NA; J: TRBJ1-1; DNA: TGCAGCGTTAATAGAGGTCGGACGGGATTGAACACTGAAGCTTTCTTT; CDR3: CSVNRGRTGLNTEAFF
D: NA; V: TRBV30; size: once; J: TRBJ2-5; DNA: TGTGCCTGGACGAATAGCGGAGGGGGGGAGACCCAGTACTTC; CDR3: CAWTNSGGGETQYF
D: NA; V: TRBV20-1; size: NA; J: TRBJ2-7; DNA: TGCAGTGCTAGAGATGTGGATAGCGTAGCTTCCGAGCAGTACTTC; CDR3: CSARDVDSVASEQYF
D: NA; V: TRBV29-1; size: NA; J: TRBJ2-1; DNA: TGCAGCGTTGACGAAACAGGGCGAGAAGAGCAGTTCTTC; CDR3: CSVDETGREEQFF
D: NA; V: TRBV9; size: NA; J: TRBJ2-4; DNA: TGTGCCAGCAGCGAGGGAGTGGGAACGGGAGCATGGGAGCAGTACTTC; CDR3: CASSEGVGTGAWEQYF
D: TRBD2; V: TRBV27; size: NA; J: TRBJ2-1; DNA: TGTGCCAGCAGTTTAAGGGCAGCGGGGGGGCCAAATGAGCAGTTCTTC; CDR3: CASSLRAAGGPNEQFF
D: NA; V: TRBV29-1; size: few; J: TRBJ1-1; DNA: TGCAGCGCCCGAACAGGCGTCACTGAAGCTTTCTTT; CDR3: CSARTGVTEAFF
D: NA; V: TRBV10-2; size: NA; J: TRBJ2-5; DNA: TGCGCCAGCAGTGAGTCGAGGGACACGTCCCAAGAGACCCAGTACTTC; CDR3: CASSESRDTSQETQYF
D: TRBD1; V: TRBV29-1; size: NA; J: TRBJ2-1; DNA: TGCAGCGTTCGCCGACAGGGCCAGTTGGAGAAACAGTTCTTC; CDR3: CSVRRQGQLEKQFF
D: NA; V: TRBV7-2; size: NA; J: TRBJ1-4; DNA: TGTGCCAGCAGCTTATTGGGGGAGGGGTTTGGTGAAAAACTGTTTTTT; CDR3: CASSLLGEGFGEKLFF
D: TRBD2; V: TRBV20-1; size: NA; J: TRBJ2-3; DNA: TGCAGTGCTAGGGGCGGGAGTGTTGCAGATACGCAGTATTTT; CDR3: CSARGGSVADTQYF
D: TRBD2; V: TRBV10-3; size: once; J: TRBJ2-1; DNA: TGTGCCATCAATGCGGGAGGCCCTTACAATGAGCAGTTCTTC; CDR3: CAINAGGPYNEQFF
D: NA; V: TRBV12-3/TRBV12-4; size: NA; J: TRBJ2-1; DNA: TGTGCCAGCAGTTTAGTGGCCGTAGGGGGGGCGTACAAAGAGCAGTTCTTC; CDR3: CASSLVAVGGAYKEQFF
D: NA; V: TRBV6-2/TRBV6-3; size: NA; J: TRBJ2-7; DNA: TGTGCCAGCAGTTACGGGATAGCGGTCCACTACGAGCAGTACTTC; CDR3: CASSYGIAVHYEQYF
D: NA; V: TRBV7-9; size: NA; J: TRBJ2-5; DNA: TGTGCCAGCAGCCTCCACTTGTACCAAGAGACCCAGTACTTC; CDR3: CASSLHLYQETQYF
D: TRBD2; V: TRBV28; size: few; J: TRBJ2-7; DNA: TGTGCCAGCAGTTATTCACTAGCGGGCTACTACGAGCAGTACTTC; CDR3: CASSYSLAGYYEQYF
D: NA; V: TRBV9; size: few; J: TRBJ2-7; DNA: TGTGCCAGCAGCGCTAATACAGGCTACGAGCAGTACTTC; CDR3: CASSANTGYEQYF
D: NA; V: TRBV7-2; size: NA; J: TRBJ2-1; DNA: TGTGCCAGCAGCTTAGTATCTAGCCGGTGGGATGAGCAGTTCTTC; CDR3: CASSLVSSRWDEQFF
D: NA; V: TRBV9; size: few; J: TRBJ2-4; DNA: TGTGCCAGCAGCGTTCCTCCTTCTAACATTCAGTACTTC; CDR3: CASSVPPSNIQYF
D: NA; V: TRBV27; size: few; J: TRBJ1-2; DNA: TGTGCCAGCAGTTTTAATTTCTTAGGGGATGGCTACACCTTC; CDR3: CASSFNFLGDGYTF
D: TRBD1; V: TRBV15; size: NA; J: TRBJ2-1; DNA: TGTGCCACCAGCAGCCAACCCGACAGGGATGAGCAGTTCTTC; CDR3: CATSSQPDRDEQFF
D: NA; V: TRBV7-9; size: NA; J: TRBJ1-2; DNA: TGTGCCAGCAGCTTACAATCGGGTTACAGGACCAACTATGGCTACACCTTC; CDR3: CASSLQSGYRTNYGYTF
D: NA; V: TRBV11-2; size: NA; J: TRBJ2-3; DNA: TGTGCCAGCAGCTTCGGGTTTGCTAGCACAGATACGCAGTATTTT; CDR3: CASSFGFASTDTQYF
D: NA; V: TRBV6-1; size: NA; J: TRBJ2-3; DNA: TGTGCCAGCAGTGAAGCAGGGGGGCTGGAGGATACGCAGTATTTT; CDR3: CASSEAGGLEDTQYF
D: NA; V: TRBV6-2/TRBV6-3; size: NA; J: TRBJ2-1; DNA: TGTGCCAGCACGATCGCCAATGAGCAGTTCTTC; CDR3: CASTIANEQFF
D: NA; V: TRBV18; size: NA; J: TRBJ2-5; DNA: TGTGCCAGCTCACCACTGGGGCCGGAGGCCCAGTACTTC; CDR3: CASSPLGPEAQYF
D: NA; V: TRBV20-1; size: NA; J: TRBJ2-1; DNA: TGCAGTGCTAGAGATCGTAAACGGCATGAGCAGTTCTTC; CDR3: CSARDRKRHEQFF
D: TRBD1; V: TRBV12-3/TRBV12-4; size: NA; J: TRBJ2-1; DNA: TGTGCCAGCAGGGGGACAGGGATCCACAATGAGCAGTTCTTC; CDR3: CASRGTGIHNEQFF
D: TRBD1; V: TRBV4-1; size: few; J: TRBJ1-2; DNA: TGCGCCAGCAGCCTTCCAACCCGGGACAGGAAAAGCCATGGCTACACCTTC; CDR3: CASSLPTRDRKSHGYTF
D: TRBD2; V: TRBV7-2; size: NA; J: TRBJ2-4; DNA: TGTGCCAGCAGCCCAGGACTAGTGGGGGACGGCATTCAGTACTTC; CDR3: CASSPGLVGDGIQYF
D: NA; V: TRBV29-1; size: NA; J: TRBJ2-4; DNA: TGCAGCGTTGACGAGGTTACCAAAAACATTCAGTACTTC; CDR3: CSVDEVTKNIQYF
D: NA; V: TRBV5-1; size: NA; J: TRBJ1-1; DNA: TGCGCCAGCAGCTTGGGCGGGGCTGATATGAACACTGAAGCTTTCTTT; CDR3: CASSLGGADMNTEAFF
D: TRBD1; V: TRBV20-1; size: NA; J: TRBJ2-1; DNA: TGCAGTGCTACAAGAGGGGGCGCGGCTCTCTCCGGTGAGCAGTTCTTC; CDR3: CSATRGGAALSGEQFF
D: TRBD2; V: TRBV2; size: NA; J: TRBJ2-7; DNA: TGTGCCGGCGGGACTAGCTCCTACAATGAGCAGTACTTC; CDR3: CAGGTSSYNEQYF
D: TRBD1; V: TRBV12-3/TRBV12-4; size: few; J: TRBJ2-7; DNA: TGTGCCAGCAGTCCGAGGACAGGGTCGCTAGACCTAACCTACGAGCAGTACTTC; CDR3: CASSPRTGSLDLTYEQYF
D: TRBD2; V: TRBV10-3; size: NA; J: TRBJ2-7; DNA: TGTGCCATCGGGCTAGCGGGAGGTAGCGAGCAGTACTTC; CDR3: CAIGLAGGSEQYF
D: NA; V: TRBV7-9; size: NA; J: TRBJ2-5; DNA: TGTGCCAGCCGACCAGGGAACCAAGAGACCCAGTACTTC; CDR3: CASRPGNQETQYF